These T cell receptor beta chains were read from a single sample in a study of OX40 agonist ivuxolimab in advanced cancers. The data were produced by immunoSEQ multiplex PCR, yet TCRdb's version contains in-frame clones alone and is incomplete. The sample lists 30,000 to 45,000 clones; 74% were seen once. Sequenced material: CD4+ or CD8+ T cells sorted from blood, taken in a trial of the OX40 agonist ivuxolimab. The origin of the receptors is an adult with an advanced solid tumor such as melanoma, head and neck, liver or kidney cancer. The CDR3 runs from the conserved cysteine through the conserved F or W. D genes are given only for firm matches. Expanded clones are given a class, and other clones once, few, many or no size at all.

v_gene	d_gene	len	abundance	j_gene	CDR3aa	CDR3nt
TRBV5-1	-	13	-	TRBJ2-3	CASSRSQQDTQYF	TGCGCCAGCAGCCGGAGTCAACAAGATACGCAGTATTTT
TRBV7-2	TRBD1	15	-	TRBJ2-1	CASSFRQGASDEQFF	TGTGCCAGCAGCTTTAGACAGGGGGCCTCGGATGAGCAGTTCTTC
TRBV6-1	-	15	-	TRBJ2-7	CASSQGSPSSYEQYF	TGTGCCAGCAGTCAAGGATCCCCTTCCTCCTACGAGCAGTACTTC
TRBV6-6	TRBD1	15	-	TRBJ1-1	CASSYRGQGYTEAFF	TGTGCCAGCAGTTACCGCGGACAGGGGTACACTGAAGCTTTCTTT
TRBV6-5	TRBD1	14	-	TRBJ1-5	CASKGTGENQPQHF	TGTGCCAGCAAGGGGACAGGCGAGAATCAGCCCCAGCATTTT
TRBV5-1	-	14	few	TRBJ1-1	CASSFRVENTEAFF	TGCGCCAGCAGCTTCAGGGTTGAGAACACTGAAGCTTTCTTT
TRBV5-1	TRBD1	14	-	TRBJ1-1	CASTQGAMNTEAFF	TGCGCCAGCACTCAGGGGGCCATGAACACTGAAGCTTTCTTT
TRBV6-5	TRBD2	15	once	TRBJ2-5	CASSYSGGGRETQYF	TGTGCCAGCAGTTACTCAGGCGGGGGTCGGGAGACCCAGTACTTC
TRBV30	TRBD1	13	-	TRBJ1-1	CAWSWTGNTEAFF	TGTGCCTGGAGCTGGACAGGCAACACTGAAGCTTTCTTT
TRBV18	-	14	-	TRBJ1-2	CASSGNPGGLGYTF	TGTGCCAGCTCCGGTAACCCTGGGGGGCTTGGCTACACCTTC
TRBV5-6	-	13	few	TRBJ1-1	CATGDTWDTEAFF	TGTGCCACAGGGGACACTTGGGACACTGAAGCTTTCTTT
TRBV6-4	-	16	-	TRBJ2-3	CASSDRDLTGTDTQYF	TGTGCCAGCAGTGACCGAGACCTAACGGGAACAGATACGCAGTATTTT
TRBV5-1	-	13	-	TRBJ1-1	CASSFGGHTEAFF	TGCGCCAGCAGCTTCGGGGGGCACACTGAAGCTTTCTTT
TRBV2	-	16	-	TRBJ2-7	CASSGGLGRHRYEQYF	TGTGCCAGCAGTGGAGGGTTGGGCAGGCATAGATACGAGCAGTACTTC
TRBV10-3	-	13	-	TRBJ1-5	CAISTGGNQPQHF	TGTGCCATCAGTACTGGGGGGAATCAGCCCCAGCATTTT
TRBV11-2	-	11	few	TRBJ2-5	CASSYGETQYF	TGTGCCAGCAGCTACGGGGAGACCCAGTACTTC